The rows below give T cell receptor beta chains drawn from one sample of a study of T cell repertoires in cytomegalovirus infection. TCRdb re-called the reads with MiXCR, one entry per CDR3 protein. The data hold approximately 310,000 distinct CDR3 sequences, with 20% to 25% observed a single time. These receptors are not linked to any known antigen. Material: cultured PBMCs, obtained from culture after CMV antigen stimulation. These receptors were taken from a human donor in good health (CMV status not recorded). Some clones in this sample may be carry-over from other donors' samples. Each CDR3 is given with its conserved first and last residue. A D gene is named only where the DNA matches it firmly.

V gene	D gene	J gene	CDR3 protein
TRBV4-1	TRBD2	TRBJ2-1	CASSQKQLPGLAGGEQFF
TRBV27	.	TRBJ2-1	CASSFGRDNEQFF
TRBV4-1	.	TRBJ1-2	CASSQVYGQLLYGYTF
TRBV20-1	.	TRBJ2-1	CSPLTVSNEQFF
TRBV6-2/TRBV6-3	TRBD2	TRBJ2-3	CASSYLGSGRSTDTQYF
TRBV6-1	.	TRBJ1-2	CASSEVAGHYGYTF
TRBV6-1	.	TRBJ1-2	CASTKRSPNYGYTF
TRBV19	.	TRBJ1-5	CASSIWGPVQPQHF
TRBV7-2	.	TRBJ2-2	CASIPGRGTGELFF
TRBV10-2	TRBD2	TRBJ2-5	CASSRDYVQETQYF
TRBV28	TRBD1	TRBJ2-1	CASSPGGVPYNEQFF
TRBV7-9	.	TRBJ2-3	CASSYATGMGDTQYF
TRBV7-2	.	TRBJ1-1	CASSLAPENTEAFF
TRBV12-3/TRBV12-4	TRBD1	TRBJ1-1	CASSLPDRTGTEAFF
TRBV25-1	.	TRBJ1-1	CASSPTRPGAEAFF
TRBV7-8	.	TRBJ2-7	CASSSSDRVAGNEQYF
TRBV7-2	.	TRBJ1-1	CASSFWTDKAFF
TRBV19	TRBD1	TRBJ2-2	CASSSGTGVYTGELFF
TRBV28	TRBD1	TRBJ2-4	CASSSLQGARAKNIQYF
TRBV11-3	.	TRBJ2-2	CASSLDSLSVGELFF
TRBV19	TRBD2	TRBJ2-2	CASKIASGRADGELFF